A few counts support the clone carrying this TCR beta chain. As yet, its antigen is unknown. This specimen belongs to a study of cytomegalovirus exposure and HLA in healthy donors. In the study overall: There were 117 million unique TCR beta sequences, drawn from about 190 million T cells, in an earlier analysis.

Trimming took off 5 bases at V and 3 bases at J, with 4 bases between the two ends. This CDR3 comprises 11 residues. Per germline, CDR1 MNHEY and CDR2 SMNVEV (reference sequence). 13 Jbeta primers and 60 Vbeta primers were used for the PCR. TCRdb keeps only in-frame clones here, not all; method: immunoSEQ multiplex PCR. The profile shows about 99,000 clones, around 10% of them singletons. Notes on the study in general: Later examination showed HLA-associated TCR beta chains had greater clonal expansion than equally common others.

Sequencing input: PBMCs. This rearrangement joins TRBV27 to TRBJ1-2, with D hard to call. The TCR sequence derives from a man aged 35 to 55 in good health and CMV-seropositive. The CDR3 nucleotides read TGTGCCAGCAGTGACTACTATGGCTACACCTTC. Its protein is CASSDYYGYTF.